The next 24 T cell receptor beta chains were all read from a single sample in a study of Graves' ophthalmopathy and Graves' hyperthyroidism. TCR beta CDR3 amplification used RNA transcripts. HTBI primers were employed in first-round RT-PCR, then a second-round multiplex PCR followed. MiXCR was run by TCRdb on the multiplex PCR reads, yielding one entry per CDR3 protein. The profile shows about 1.2 million distinct CDR3 sequences, about two fifths of them singletons. Sequencing used peripheral blood or thyroid tissue (not recorded which). The receptors come from an adult man with Graves' hyperthyroidism.

V and J are TRBV6-5 and TRBJ1-5, with TRBD1 identical over 8 bases. Trimming cost V 2 bases and J 6 bases; bases outside gene matches: 12. This CDR3 has 17 residues. Germline CDR1 and CDR2: MNHEY and SVGAGI. CDR3 amino acids: CASSYRAGGAEGQPQHF. CDR3 DNA sequence: TGTGCCAGCAGTTACCGCGCAGGGGGCGCAGAGGGTCAGCCCCAGCATTTT.

This clonotype has more than one count but fewer than ten. The chain employs TRBV12-3 or TRBV12-4 and TRBJ2-7; maybe TRBD1 (5 bases). The V and J ends lost 6 bases and 9 bases respectively, with 18 bases between them. The CDR3 contains 13 residues. In nucleotides, the CDR3 is TGTGCCAGCAGCCCAGACAGAGTACAATGGCAGTACTTC. Amino acids: CASSPDRVQWQYF.

The sample holds many counts of this clonotype. CDR3 in amino acids: CASSSRVAGQSQHF. The DNA for the CDR3 is TGTGCCAGCAGTTCCAGGGTAGCGGGGCAGTCCCAGCATTTT. This sequence joins TRBV12-3 or TRBV12-4 and TRBJ1-5, with a tentative D call TRBD1 (5 bases). The CDR3 spans 14 residues. The ends were cut back, 4 bases at V and 11 bases at J, with 18 bases in the middle.

This clonotype appeared a single time. The chain is built from TRBV19 and TRBJ1-2; 10 nucleotides agree with TRBD1. Germline values: CDR1 LNHDA, CDR2 SQIVND (reference sequence). The V segment lost 5 bases and the J segment 3 bases; nucleotides outside the gene matches: 12. CDR3 length: 17 residues. The CDR3 coding sequence is TGTGCCAGTAGTGGGGGGACAGGGGCTTTGGGTGACTATGGCTACACCTTC. Its protein product is CASSGGTGALGDYGYTF.

The table lists this clonotype with a few counts. V usage is TRBV7-9 and J usage is TRBJ2-5, with D maybe TRBD2 (5 bases). Trimming stripped 2 bases from V and 4 bases from J, with 11 bases between. Germline-derived CDR1 and CDR2 are SEHNR and FQNEAQ (reference sequence). There are 14 residues in the CDR3. In DNA, the CDR3 is TGTGCCAGCAGCTTAAAGGGTGGGAGAGAGACCCAGTACTTC. Translated, it gives CASSLKGGRETQYF.

V usage is TRBV9 and J usage is TRBJ2-5; 10 nucleotides match TRBD2. V shed 4 bases and J 2 bases; nucleotides not matched to a gene: 8. The CDR3 extends over 16 amino acids. Per germline, CDR1 SGDLS and CDR2 YYNGEE. The chain's CDR3 is CASSSQRGGTQETQYF. For the CDR3, the DNA is TGTGCCAGCAGCTCCCAGCGGGGGGGAACACAAGAGACCCAGTACTTC.

This clonotype was observed at least ten times. The rearrangement uses TRBV7-8 and TRBJ2-2; 7 nucleotides align to TRBD2. Germline trimming cut 5 bases from V and 3 bases from J; bases unmatched to any gene: 9. The CDR3 length is 16 residues. Germline lookup yields CDR1 SGHVS and CDR2 FQNEAQ. The CDR3 DNA follows: TGTGCCAGCAGCCGTCGGGAAGCGGGGCACACCGGGGAGCTGTTTTTT. Translation: CASSRREAGHTGELFF.

The chain uses TRBV10-3 and TRBJ1-1, with 9 bases that match TRBD1. V was pared by 6 bases and J by 4 bases, with 15 bases of the junction left unmatched. Germline V gives CDR1 ENHRY, CDR2 SYGVKD. The CDR3 spans 17 residues. The CDR3 region is CAISPTGGGWGGTEAFF. The CDR3 DNA follows: TGTGCCATCAGCCCGACAGGGGGGGGTTGGGGTGGCACTGAAGCTTTCTTT.

The chain carries TRBV20-1 and TRBJ1-4; tentatively, D is TRBD1 (6 bases). The V gene's germline CDR1 is DFQATT and CDR2 SNEGSKA (reference sequence). This CDR3 comprises 14 residues. V was cut by 4 bases and J by 4 bases, with 13 bases left in between. The CDR3 coding sequence is TGCAGTGCTACGATCGGGGGCTATAATGAAAAACTGTTTTTT. Protein: CSATIGGYNEKLFF.

The table lists this clonotype with many counts. The rearrangement links TRBV4-2 to TRBJ1-2; the D is unclear. The CDR3 covers 16 residues. V lost 1 base, J lost 2 bases, and 14 bases lay in between. CDR1 is LGHNA and CDR2 is YNFKEQ in the germline V gene. DNA of the CDR3: TGTGCCAGCAGCCAAGCGGTACGGGGTTACAACTATGGCTACACCTTC. Amino acids: CASSQAVRGYNYGYTF.

This clonotype was counted between two and nine times. The chain links TRBV4-1 to TRBJ1-5; D uncertain. Per germline, CDR1 MGHRA and CDR2 YSYEKL. This CDR3 has 16 amino acids. Between the trimmed V and J ends, which lost 0 bases and 9 bases, there was a span of 18 bases. The CDR3 bases are TGCGCCAGCAGCCAAGATCAGGTGGCCGGACCAGGGCCCCAGCATTTT. Residues: CASSQDQVAGPGPQHF.

This clonotype was recorded many times. V is TRBV7-9 and J is TRBJ2-7, with D possibly being TRBD1 or TRBD2 (5 bases each). This CDR3 has 14 amino acids. The V gene's germline CDR1 is SEHNR and CDR2 FQNEAQ (reference sequence). V dropped 1 base and J dropped 2 bases, with 9 bases sitting between them. The DNA of the CDR3 is TGTGCCAGCAGCTTAGGGGACGGCCCCTACGAGCAGTACTTC. It translates to CASSLGDGPYEQYF.

Of note for this clonotype: A much larger clone sits a single nucleotide away, making a read error possible. This chain links TRBV5-1 with TRBJ2-2; TRBD2 is a possible D gene (6 bases). The CDR3 covers 14 residues. The germline gives CDR1 SGHRS, CDR2 YFSETQ. CDR3 region: CASSLGKWTGGLFF. The CDR3 DNA sequence: TGCGCCAGCAGCTTGGGAAAATGGACCGGGGGGCTGTTTTTT. Looking up the rest from reference TRBV5-1 and TRBJ2-2 gives the full variable domain: KAGVTQTPRYLIKTRGQQVTLSCSPISGHRSVSWYQQTPGQGLQFLFEYFSETQRNKGNFPGRFSGRQFSNSRSEMNVSTLELGDSALYLCASSLGKWTGGLFFGEGSRLTVL.

This clonotype turned up a few times. The chain links TRBV7-9 to TRBJ2-7; TRBD1 agrees at 9 bases. CDR1 is SEHNR and CDR2 is FQNEAQ in the germline V gene (reference sequence). The CDR3 loop spans 15 amino acids. After removal of 6 bases from V and 2 bases from J, the junction contained 8 bases not matched to a gene. CDR3 bases: TGTGCCAGCAGGCTTAGGGGACAGGGAGCCTACGAGCAGTACTTC. Its translation is CASRLRGQGAYEQYF.

This chain uses TRBV20-1 with TRBJ2-6, with D perhaps matching TRBD1 (6 bases). The CDR3 is 17 residues long. CDR1 and CDR2 from the germline V gene are DFQATT and SNEGSKA (reference sequence). Trimming took off 3 bases at V and 2 bases at J, with 17 bases between the two ends. The CDR3 region is CSASPGHQLPGANVLTF. The CDR3 nucleotides read TGCAGTGCTAGTCCGGGACATCAGCTTCCTGGGGCCAACGTCCTGACTTTC.

Notes on this clonotype: Because it lacks the conserved phenylalanine or tryptophan at the end, this CDR3 is likely a read error. No DNA is shown, since the ends of the CDR3 on it are uncertain; the CDR3 is the one TCRdb lists. The chain employs TRBV7-2 and TRBJ2-7; TRBD2, the table's D call, was not compared with the DNA. Germline V CDR1 and CDR2: SGHTA, FQGNSA. The CDR3 is 9 amino acids in total, end residues counted. The CDR3 protein is CASSSRATS.

This clonotype was counted at least ten times. The chain carries TRBV7-9 and TRBJ2-5; D tentatively fits TRBD1 or TRBD2 (5 bases each). Germline V CDR1 and CDR2: SEHNR, FQNEAQ (reference sequence). The CDR3 contains 15 residues. V was pared by 7 bases and J by 2 bases, with 17 bases between. The CDR3 loop reads CASTPRDRRQETQYF. For the CDR3, the DNA is TGTGCCAGCACCCCGAGGGACCGACGGCAAGAGACCCAGTACTTC.

This clonotype was seen a handful of times. The chain combines TRBV7-2 with TRBJ2-5; D perhaps matches TRBD1 (5 bases). This CDR3 region has 16 residues. V dropped 6 bases and J dropped 9 bases, with 26 bases sitting between them. Looked up from germline, CDR1 is SGHTA and CDR2 is FQGNSA. CDR3 amino acids: CASSGHGGISNQPQYF. CDR3 sequence (DNA): TGTGCCAGCAGTGGACACGGCGGCATAAGCAATCAGCCCCAGTACTTC.

In this sample, this clonotype turned up many times. The gene calls are TRBV10-3 and TRBJ1-5; 8 nucleotides agree with TRBD1. CDR1 ENHRY and CDR2 SYGVKD come from the germline V gene. CDR3 length: 14 amino acids. The V segment lost 5 bases and the J segment 6 bases; nucleotides outside the gene matches: 6. In nucleotides, the CDR3 is TGTGCCATCAGTCCGGACAGGGTCAGTCAGCCCCAGCATTTT. Translating it yields CAISPDRVSQPQHF.

Comment on this clonotype: A much more abundant neighbour one base away suggests this may be a read error. The chain combines TRBV20-1 with TRBJ1-4; the D gene is possibly TRBD1 (5 bases). Germline V CDR1 and CDR2: DFQATT, SNEGSKA (reference sequence). CDR3 length equals 14 residues. The CDR3 sequence: CSATPTATNERLFF. The CDR3 nucleotides read TGCAGTGCTACCCCGACAGCCACTAATGAAAGACTGTTTTTT.

This clonotype was detected many times. The genes are TRBV19 and TRBJ1-1, with D unclear. The CDR3 runs to 14 residues. The V gene's germline CDR1 is LNHDA and CDR2 SQIVND (reference sequence). V lost 4 bases and J lost 3, with 12 bases in between. The CDR3 reads CASSTHRAHTEAFF. Here the CDR3 DNA reads TGTGCCAGTAGTACCCACCGGGCACACACTGAAGCTTTCTTT.

This clonotype came up a few times. This rearrangement joins TRBV11-1 to TRBJ2-5, with D maybe TRBD2 (5 bases). This CDR3 is 15 amino acids long. Trimming stripped 7 bases from V and 1 base from J, with 16 bases between. In germline, CDR1 is SGHAT, CDR2 FQDESV (reference sequence). In DNA form, the CDR3 reads TGTGCCAGCACCGCTGGAGCGGCAGGCCAAGAGACCCAGTACTTC. Protein sequence: CASTAGAAGQETQYF.

This clonotype was detected many times. The chain combines TRBV5-1 with TRBJ1-1; the D is unclear. CDR1 and CDR2 from the germline V gene are SGHRS and YFSETQ. This CDR3 is 13 amino acids long. V lost 2 bases and J 6 bases, leaving 11 bases between the germline ends. CDR3 nucleotides: TGCGCCAGCAGCTTAAACTCCCAGGCTGAAGCTTTCTTT. Translation: CASSLNSQAEAFF.

The rearrangement uses TRBV5-1 and TRBJ2-3; D is perhaps TRBD1 (5 bases). The ends were cut back, 4 bases at V and 0 bases at J, with 12 bases in the middle. This CDR3 has 15 amino acids. Germline V gives CDR1 SGHRS, CDR2 YFSETQ. DNA of the CDR3: TGCGCCAGCAGCCTCGAGACAGCTAGCACAGATACGCAGTATTTT. Its protein product is CASSLETASTDTQYF.